This TCR beta chain is from a study of blood T cell repertoires in COVID-19. Data came from immunoSEQ multiplex PCR; TCRdb stores just in-frame clones and leaves some out. The sample contains hundreds of thousands of clones, about 83% of which appear only once. V lost 2 bases, J lost 2 bases, and 16 bases lay in between. The CDR3 runs to 16 residues. The germline gives CDR1 SGHRS, CDR2 YFSETQ. This clone was counted a few times. Sequencing was done on a sample of peripheral blood. The clonotype originates from a woman between 35 and 50 years old with active or convalescent COVID-19. The chain uses TRBV5-1 and TRBJ2-5; D might be TRBD2 (7 bases). The CDR3 DNA is TGCGCCAGCAGCTTCCTACCGGGGGGACAACAAGAGACCCAGTACTTC. Protein sequence: CASSFLPGGQQETQYF.